A selection of T cell receptor beta chains follows, all from one sample in a study of molecular identifiers for immune sequencing clone quantification. One entry per CDR3 protein, called by TCRdb with MiXCR from the PCR reads. The sample gives some 10,000 distinct CDR3 sequences, 15% to 20% of which show up once; roughly 1.9% is in the top ten. The sample comprised naive CD8+ T cells from blood, with Jurkat cell RNA spiked in. The receptors shown here come from a human donor in good health. Some libraries in this study had Jurkat cell RNA spiked in. Both conserved end residues are part of each CDR3. The D gene is left open where the match is weak. Clone size is stated in some rows and not others, as once, few, many or a class when expanded.

D,J,V,size,DNA,CDR3
.,TRBJ2-7,TRBV6-6,medium-sized,TGTGCCAGCAGTTACACAGCATTCCACGAGCAGTACTTC,CASSYTAFHEQYF
TRBD1,TRBJ2-5,TRBV4-1,medium-sized,TGCGCCAGCAGCCAGGTCCGGGACAGCACAAAGACCCAGTACTTC,CASSQVRDSTKTQYF
.,TRBJ2-7,TRBV19,medium-sized,TGTGCCAGTAGTATAGCTGGGGAAGGGTACGAGCAGTACTTC,CASSIAGEGYEQYF
.,TRBJ2-3,TRBV7-2,medium-sized,TGTGCCAGCTCACTTGTGGGCACAGATACGCAGTATTTT,CASSLVGTDTQYF
.,TRBJ2-2,TRBV11-3,.,TGCGCCAGCAGCTGGAACAGGGCTGGGCGCACCGGGGAGCTGTTTTTT,CASSWNRAGRTGELFF
.,TRBJ2-3,TRBV5-6,medium-sized,TGTGCCAGCAGCACGCGGGACCTAGCCTTGGATACGCAGTATTTT,CASSTRDLALDTQYF
.,TRBJ1-5,TRBV2,many,TGTGCCAGCGGGGTGGTAAGCAATCAGCCCCAGCATTTT,CASGVVSNQPQHF
.,TRBJ1-2,TRBV12-5,many,TGTGCTAGTGGATTCACGACTGGCTACACCTTC,CASGFTTGYTF
TRBD2,TRBJ2-3,TRBV6-2/TRBV6-3,medium-sized,TGTGCCAGCAGTCAAGGACTAGCGTACGGGAGCACAGATACGCAGTATTTT,CASSQGLAYGSTDTQYF
.,TRBJ2-5,TRBV14,many,TGTGCCAGCAGCCAAGTACGGGGGCTTAAAGAGACCCAGTACTTC,CASSQVRGLKETQYF
TRBD1,TRBJ1-2,TRBV6-5,medium-sized,TGTGCCAGTCGACAGGGGCCCTCCCTTATGGGGTATGGCTACACCTTC,CASRQGPSLMGYGYTF
TRBD2,TRBJ2-3,TRBV20-1,many,TGCAGTGCTAGGGGACTAGCGGACAGATCATCTAGCACAGATACGCAGTATTTT,CSARGLADRSSSTDTQYF
TRBD2,TRBJ2-3,TRBV4-1,medium-sized,TGCGCCAGCAGCCCCCGGGGGGCCAGCGGGAGAAAGGTGGATAGCACAGATACGCAGTATTTT,CASSPRGASGRKVDSTDTQYF
TRBD1,TRBJ2-3,TRBV6-1,medium-sized,TGTGCCAGCAAGCTTCTCTCCGGGACAGGGATTGATACGCAGTATTTT,CASKLLSGTGIDTQYF
TRBD2,TRBJ2-3,TRBV13,few,TGTGCCAGCAGCTTACCGACAGGGTATCTAGCGGGAGGGTTGGCATATACGCAGTATTTT,CASSLPTGYLAGGLAYTQYF
.,TRBJ2-7,TRBV5-4,many,TGTGCCAGCAGCCGTCAGACCGGGCCCCGCGGGTCCTACGAGCAGTACTTC,CASSRQTGPRGSYEQYF
.,TRBJ2-2,TRBV3-1,medium-sized,TGTGCCAGCAGGAGCACCGGGGAGCTGTTTTTT,CASRSTGELFF
TRBD1,TRBJ1-5,TRBV19,medium-sized,TGTGCCAGTAGTGACCACCCTTCTGGGACAGGGAGCAATCAGCCCCAGCATTTT,CASSDHPSGTGSNQPQHF